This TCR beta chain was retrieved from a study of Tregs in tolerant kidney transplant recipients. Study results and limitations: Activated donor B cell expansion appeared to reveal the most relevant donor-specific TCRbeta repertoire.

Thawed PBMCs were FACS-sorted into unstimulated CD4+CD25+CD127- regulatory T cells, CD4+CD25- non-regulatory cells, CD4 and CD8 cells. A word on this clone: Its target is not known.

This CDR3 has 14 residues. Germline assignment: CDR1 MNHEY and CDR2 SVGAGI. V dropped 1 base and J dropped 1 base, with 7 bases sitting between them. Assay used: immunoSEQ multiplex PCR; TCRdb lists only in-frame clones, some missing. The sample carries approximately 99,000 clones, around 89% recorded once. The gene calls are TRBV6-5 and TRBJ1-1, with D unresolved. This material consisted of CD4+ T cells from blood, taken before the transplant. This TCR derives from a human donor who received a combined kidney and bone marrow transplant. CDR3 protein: CASSYFLGNTEAFF. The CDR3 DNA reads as TGTGCCAGCAGTTACTTCCTAGGGAACACTGAAGCTTTCTTT.